This record covers a single T cell receptor beta chain. What it binds is unknown. Produced via immunoSEQ multiplex PCR; TCRdb's table is partial and in-frame only. The sample has thousands of clones, around 72% seen once. This record comes from a study of CD8 T cell repertoires and HIV-1 epitope variants. Study as a whole: Separate wells received one of Twenty-five Gag or Nef variant peptides. An uncultured baseline aliquot held 1M T cells.

Trimming took 0 bases from V and 0 from J, leaving 9 bases between them. Germline loops: CDR1 LGHNA, CDR2 YNFKEQ. This CDR3 has 16 residues. The source of this sequence is a male donor with HIV. The specimen was cultured CD8+ T cells derived from PBMCs. The chain links TRBV4-2 to TRBJ2-1; D is unresolved. CDR3 in amino acids: CASSQELSTSYNEQFF. DNA for the CDR3: TGTGCCAGCAGCCAAGAACTAAGCACCTCCTACAATGAGCAGTTCTTC.